Listed below are T cell receptor beta chains from one sample, sequenced in a study of blood T cell repertoires in COVID-19. Data came from immunoSEQ multiplex PCR; TCRdb stores just in-frame clones and leaves some out. The table includes about 200,000 clones, around 92% detected once. Material: PBMCs or T cells enriched from blood (not recorded which). The source of these receptors is a woman in her 30s with acute COVID-19. Both conserved end residues are part of each CDR3. The D gene is left open where the match is weak. Not all rows give a size; the values are once, few, many and, for expanded clones, a class.

abundance	v_gene	d_gene	j_gene	CDR3nt	CDR3aa
.	TRBV5-1	.	TRBJ1-1	TGCGCCAGCAGCTTGACAGGGATGAACACTGAAGCTTTCTTT	CASSLTGMNTEAFF
.	TRBV6-5	.	TRBJ1-1	TGTGCCAGCAGTTACGGCCAGGGTGTGACTGAAGCTTTCTTT	CASSYGQGVTEAFF
.	TRBV19	.	TRBJ2-7	TGTGCCAGTAGTATGGGGGCCGGGGAGCAGTACTTC	CASSMGAGEQYF
.	TRBV7-2	TRBD2	TRBJ2-1	TGTGCCAGCAGCTTAGGGAGGAATAGCGGGGGTGAGCAGTTCTTC	CASSLGRNSGGEQFF
.	TRBV30	TRBD2	TRBJ2-1	TGTGCCTGGGGAGCGGGGAGATCCTACAATGAGCAGTTCTTC	CAWGAGRSYNEQFF
.	TRBV7-2	.	TRBJ2-2	TGTGCCAGCAGCCCGCTTAGCTCGGGCACCGGGGAGCTGTTTTTT	CASSPLSSGTGELFF
.	TRBV2	.	TRBJ2-4	TGTGCCAGCAGAGAGCAAGGGGGAAGAAACATTCAGTACTTC	CASREQGGRNIQYF
.	TRBV9	.	TRBJ2-3	TGTGCCAGCAGCGCAAAAGGTCTGGGACTCAGCACAGATACGCAGTATTTT	CASSAKGLGLSTDTQYF
.	TRBV2	.	TRBJ2-1	TGTGCCAGCAGTGTCCGAGGAGGGGATGAGCAGTTCTTC	CASSVRGGDEQFF
.	TRBV7-2	TRBD1	TRBJ1-5	TGTGCCAGCAGCTGGACAGGGCAGAATCAGCCCCAGCATTTT	CASSWTGQNQPQHF
.	TRBV29-1	.	TRBJ2-2	TGCAGCGTTGCGGGTAGAGGCTCCGGGGAGCTGTTTTTT	CSVAGRGSGELFF
few	TRBV27	.	TRBJ2-3	TGTGCCAGCAGGGCCAGGGAAAGCCTAGATACGCAGTATTTT	CASRARESLDTQYF
.	TRBV7-9	TRBD1	TRBJ1-5	TGTGCCAGCAGCTTAGGCCAGGGGGAACAGCCCCAGCATTTT	CASSLGQGEQPQHF
.	TRBV2	.	TRBJ1-1	TGTGCCAGCAGTGGGGGGCCTGAAGCTTTCTTT	CASSGGPEAFF
.	TRBV14	.	TRBJ1-6	TGTGCCAGCAGCCCCCCTTGGCTGCGGGGAGAATCACCCCTCCACTTT	CASSPPWLRGESPLHF
.	TRBV7-6	TRBD2	TRBJ2-1	TGTGCCAGCAGCTCATACGGGACTAGCTTCGGTAATGAGCAGTTCTTC	CASSSYGTSFGNEQFF
.	TRBV5-6	.	TRBJ1-1	TGTGCCAGCAGTATCGAGGGATACACTGAAGCTTTCTTT	CASSIEGYTEAFF
.	TRBV4-3	TRBD2	TRBJ2-1	TGCGCCAGCAGCCAAGAACTTAGCGGGGGGGCAGGAAATGAGCAGTTCTTC	CASSQELSGGAGNEQFF
.	TRBV18	TRBD1	TRBJ2-4	TGTGCCAGCTCACCCGAGACAGGGATTAACATTCAGTACTTC	CASSPETGINIQYF
few	TRBV11-2	.	TRBJ2-7	TGTGCCAGCAGCACCTCCGGATGGGGCCCCGAGCAGTACTTC	CASSTSGWGPEQYF
.	TRBV19	.	TRBJ2-5	TGTGCCAGTAGTATAGGAACAGGGTATCAAGAGACCCAGTACTTC	CASSIGTGYQETQYF
few	TRBV14	TRBD1	TRBJ1-2	TGTGCCAGCAGCCAGACTTACGCTGGGGACAGGAGGTTTGGCTACACCTTC	CASSQTYAGDRRFGYTF
few	TRBV3-1/TRBV3-2	TRBD2	TRBJ2-1	TGTGCCAGCAGCCAAGCTATTCGACTAGCGGGTTACAATGAGCAGTTCTTC	CASSQAIRLAGYNEQFF
.	TRBV6-5	TRBD1	TRBJ1-5	TGTGCCAGCAAGGAGGGGACAGGGTTCATCCAGCCCCAGCATTTT	CASKEGTGFIQPQHF
.	TRBV6-2/TRBV6-3	TRBD2	TRBJ2-7	TGTGCCAGCAGTGGGACTAGCGGGGGGTACTACGAGCAGTACTTC	CASSGTSGGYYEQYF
.	TRBV9	.	TRBJ1-2	TGTGCCAGCAGCGTGGGAACAGGGAACTATGGCTACACCTTC	CASSVGTGNYGYTF
.	TRBV27	.	TRBJ2-1	TGTGCCAGCAGTTTACGGGTCGCGGTGAGCTCCTACAATGAGCAGTTCTTC	CASSLRVAVSSYNEQFF
.	TRBV5-6	.	TRBJ2-5	TGTGCCAGCAGCTTGACAGGGCCGGAGACCCAGTACTTC	CASSLTGPETQYF
.	TRBV9	.	TRBJ2-3	TGTGCCAGCAGCGGTTTGAGGCCCACAGATACGCAGTATTTT	CASSGLRPTDTQYF
.	TRBV11-2	.	TRBJ2-2	TGTGCCAGCAGCCTCCCCAGGACGAACACCGGGGAGCTGTTTTTT	CASSLPRTNTGELFF
.	TRBV29-1	.	TRBJ1-2	TGCAGCGCCGCTAGAGTAACCTTC	CSAARVTF
.	TRBV28	.	TRBJ2-3	TGTGCCAGCAGGTTCGAGACAGATACGCAGTATTTT	CASRFETDTQYF
.	TRBV6-5	TRBD1	TRBJ2-7	TGTGCCAGCAGTTACTCCGGGACAGGGGGGGTCGAGCAGTACTTC	CASSYSGTGGVEQYF
.	TRBV28	.	TRBJ1-2	TGTGCCAGCACCCTATGGCAGGGGCTCCACTATGGCTACACCTTC	CASTLWQGLHYGYTF
few	TRBV5-4	TRBD2	TRBJ2-7	TGTGCCAGCAGCTTTGGCGGGGGGGATTTCTACGAGCAGTACTTC	CASSFGGGDFYEQYF
.	TRBV11-3	TRBD1	TRBJ1-1	TGTGCCAGCAGCTCAGGGACAGGGAACACTGAAGCTTTCTTT	CASSSGTGNTEAFF
.	TRBV5-1	TRBD1	TRBJ1-1	TGCGCCAGCAGCTTCAAACAGGGGGCTGGCACTGAAGCTTTCTTT	CASSFKQGAGTEAFF
.	TRBV9	TRBD1	TRBJ1-1	TGTGCCAGCAGCGTAGATAAGGACAGGGGGAACACTGAAGCTTTCTTT	CASSVDKDRGNTEAFF
.	TRBV7-6	TRBD1	TRBJ1-2	TGTGCCAGCAGCTTAGGGGGACAGGGACTTGGCTACACCTTC	CASSLGGQGLGYTF
once	TRBV7-2	.	TRBJ1-3	TGTGCCAGCAGCTCAAAATCCGGGGATGGTGGAAACACCATATATTTT	CASSSKSGDGGNTIYF
.	TRBV5-1	.	TRBJ1-1	TGCGCCAGCAGCTCAGGAGGAATGAACACTGAAGCTTTCTTT	CASSSGGMNTEAFF
.	TRBV12-3/TRBV12-4	TRBD1	TRBJ1-2	TGTGCCAGCAGCCTTGGACAGGTGCAAGGCTACACCTTC	CASSLGQVQGYTF
.	TRBV9	.	TRBJ1-5	TGTGCCAGCAGCGCCCGTTCGGATCAGCCCCAGCATTTT	CASSARSDQPQHF
.	TRBV27	TRBD1	TRBJ2-4	TGTGCCAGCAGTTATACAGGGGGCGGCATTCAGTACTTC	CASSYTGGGIQYF
.	TRBV11-2	.	TRBJ1-1	TGTGCCAGCAGCTTAGTAGGGAGTATGAACACTGAAGCTTTCTTT	CASSLVGSMNTEAFF
few	TRBV6-2/TRBV6-3	TRBD1	TRBJ1-5	TGTGCCAGCAGCCATGGGACAGGGGAGGCTCAGCCCCAGCATTTT	CASSHGTGEAQPQHF
few	TRBV28	TRBD1	TRBJ1-1	TGTGCCAGCAGTTTTATTGCGACAGGGGGCACTGAAGCTTTCTTT	CASSFIATGGTEAFF
.	TRBV3-1/TRBV3-2	TRBD2	TRBJ2-3	TGTGCCAGCAGCCCGGAGGGACTAGCGGATATTATTAATACGCAGTATTTT	CASSPEGLADIINTQYF
.	TRBV19	TRBD1	TRBJ1-5	TGTGCCAGTAGTATGGACAGGGGGCGCGGCTCCGGAAGGACGCCCCAGCATTTT	CASSMDRGRGSGRTPQHF
.	TRBV7-2	.	TRBJ2-5	TGTGCCAGCAGCGCCCCCGGGTCCCGCGGCGAGACCCAGTACTTC	CASSAPGSRGETQYF
.	TRBV5-3	TRBD1	TRBJ2-1	TGTGCCAGGGACAGGGACAATGAGCAGTTCTTC	CARDRDNEQFF
.	TRBV19	TRBD1	TRBJ1-2	TGTGCCAGTAGTACACCAGACAGGGCCTATGGCTACACCTTC	CASSTPDRAYGYTF
.	TRBV5-4	.	TRBJ2-1	TGTGCCAGCAGCTTGGATAGCTCCAGCTCCTACAATGAGCAGTTCTTC	CASSLDSSSSYNEQFF
once	TRBV4-2	.	TRBJ2-7	TGTGCCAGCAGCCAAGCAACAGGGTCCTTCTACGAGCAGTACTTC	CASSQATGSFYEQYF
.	TRBV6-5	TRBD1	TRBJ1-2	TGTGCCAGCGGGCAGGGGGTTAACTATGGCTACACCTTC	CASGQGVNYGYTF